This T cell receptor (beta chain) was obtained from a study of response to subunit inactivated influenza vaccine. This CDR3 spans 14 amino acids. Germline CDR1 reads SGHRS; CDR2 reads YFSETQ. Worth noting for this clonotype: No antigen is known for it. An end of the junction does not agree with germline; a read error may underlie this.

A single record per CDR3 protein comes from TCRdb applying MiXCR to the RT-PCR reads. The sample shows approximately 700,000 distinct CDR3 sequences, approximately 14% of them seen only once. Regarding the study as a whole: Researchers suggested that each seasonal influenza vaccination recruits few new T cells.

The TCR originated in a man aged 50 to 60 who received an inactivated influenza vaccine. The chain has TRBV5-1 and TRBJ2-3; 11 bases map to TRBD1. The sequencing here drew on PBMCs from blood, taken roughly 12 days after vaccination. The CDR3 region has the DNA TGCGCCGGCAGCAAGGGACAGGGGGCAGATACGCAGTATTTT. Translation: CAGSKGQGADTQYF.